This is a list of T cell receptor beta chains from one sample in a study of cytomegalovirus exposure and HLA in healthy donors. TCRdb's copy holds only in-frame clones and misses some; the assay was immunoSEQ multiplex PCR. The data contain around 200,000 clones, roughly four fifths of them singletons. Sequenced material: PBMCs. These receptors all come from a man aged 50 to 60 in good health and CMV-seronegative. Both conserved end residues are part of each CDR3.

TRBJ2-5 TRBV19 CASSGLAAETQYF
TRBJ1-1 TRBV5-1 CASSTRTGRNTEAFF
TRBJ2-1 TRBV5-1 CASSLKGARVEQFF
TRBJ1-6 TRBV7-9 CASSLGGGPHSPLHF
TRBJ2-1 TRBV27 CASYERETVNEQFF
TRBJ2-4 TRBV6-6 CASSPQQVAKNIQYF
TRBJ2-3 TRBV5-1 CASSPTGDPDTQYF
TRBJ1-6 TRBV4-3 CASSQGDTAGSPLHF
TRBJ2-1 TRBV4-3 CASSQEGTPTYNEQFF
TRBJ2-5 TRBV5-1 CASSFGAGGQETQYF
TRBJ2-2 TRBV4-2 CASSREPQGATGELFF
TRBJ2-5 TRBV28 CASSPPGQGSETQYF
TRBJ1-3 TRBV7-8 CASSLMGQGAVSGNTIYF
TRBJ1-2 TRBV4-3 CASSQDIGVGGYTF
. TRBV28 CASSLTPGLGYEQYF
TRBJ1-2 TRBV6-5 CASSFTTGHHYGYTF
TRBJ1-1 TRBV28 CASSGATGVRTEAFF
TRBJ2-3 TRBV18 CASSLSGGPARSDTQYF
TRBJ2-5 TRBV28 CASTTGGRQETQYF
TRBJ2-1 TRBV9 CASSPRLAVSSYNEQFF
TRBJ2-5 TRBV7-3 CASSLNGQGAQETQYF
TRBJ1-4 TRBV15 CATSVNRGANEKLFF
TRBJ1-4 TRBV9 CASSVGGGREKLFF
TRBJ2-7 TRBV6-5 CASSPRLAGSYEQYF
TRBJ2-3 TRBV5-1 CASSLLAGGTSTDTQYF
TRBJ1-4 TRBV5-1 CASSLRTGVREKLFF
TRBJ1-1 TRBV7-9 CASSQRQGNTEAFF
TRBJ2-7 TRBV7-6 CASSTPGQDYEQYF
TRBJ2-5 TRBV21-1 CASSLRTRLRRETQYF
TRBJ2-6 TRBV19 CASSTRAGGLAGANVLTF
TRBJ1-2 TRBV23-1 CASSQSPRAYGYTF
TRBJ2-1 TRBV11-2 CASSGRLANNEQFF
TRBJ2-2 TRBV7-3 CASSPKTGSGELFF
TRBJ1-4 TRBV19 CASSIGGRNEKLFF
TRBJ2-3 TRBV7-2 CASSRRSVGTDTQYF
TRBJ1-4 TRBV6-5 CASSYSVIAANEKLFF
TRBJ1-2 TRBV5-4 CASSFPGQDVAFGYTF
TRBJ2-5 TRBV5-4 CASSLVGQRTSQYF
TRBJ1-6 TRBV6-5 CASSQKQGWNSPLHF
TRBJ2-5 TRBV27 CASSPRRGVGETQYF
TRBJ2-3 TRBV5-1 CASSSRTGADTQYF
TRBJ2-7 TRBV19 CASSASRGLNEQYF
TRBJ2-6 TRBV7-3 CASSSGDVGSGANVLTF
TRBJ1-1 TRBV4-1 CASSSPTANTEAFF
TRBJ2-7 TRBV30 CAYGRDRGTRSYEQYF
TRBJ1-5 TRBV28 CASIPSTGIGQPQHF
TRBJ1-4 TRBV5-6 CASSLGGAANEKLFF
TRBJ2-2 TRBV19 CASRAAGNPWGTGELFF
TRBJ1-4 TRBV18 CASSPVGQIEKLFF
TRBJ2-7 TRBV5-1 CASSEIPGQPSEQYF
TRBJ1-1 TRBV4-3 CASSQVPQTGETEAFF
TRBJ2-6 TRBV4-3 CASSQGVGTPSSGANVLTF
TRBJ2-3 TRBV5-1 CASSPGRGGPAGTQYF
TRBJ1-3 TRBV7-2 CASSLVPPRGHGTIYF
TRBJ2-7 TRBV19 CASSGPGQRSYEQYF
TRBJ1-3 TRBV5-1 CASSLPSTRGSGNTIYF